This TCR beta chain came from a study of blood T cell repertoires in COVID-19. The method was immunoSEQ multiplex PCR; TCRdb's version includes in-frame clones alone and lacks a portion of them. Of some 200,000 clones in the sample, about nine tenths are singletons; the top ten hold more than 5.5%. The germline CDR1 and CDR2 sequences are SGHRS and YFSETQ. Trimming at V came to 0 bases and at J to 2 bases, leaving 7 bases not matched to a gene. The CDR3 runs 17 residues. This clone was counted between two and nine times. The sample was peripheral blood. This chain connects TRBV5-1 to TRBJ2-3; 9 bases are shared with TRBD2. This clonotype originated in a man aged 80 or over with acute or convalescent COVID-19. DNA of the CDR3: TGCGCCAGCAGCTTGGGTCGGCTAGCGGGACACACAGATACGCAGTATTTT. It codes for CASSLGRLAGHTDTQYF.